This T cell receptor (beta chain) was recorded in a study of CD8 T cells in Susac syndrome. In Susac syndrome patients, recently defined diagnostic criteria for definite or probable disease were met. This clonotype has a single count. Reverse transcription of about 0.5 to 1 ug RNA used random hexamers. One entry per CDR3 protein results from TCRdb running MiXCR on the immunoSEQ multiplex PCR reads. The sample shows tens of thousands of distinct CDR3 sequences, 93% of them seen only once. This clonotype was sampled from a human donor with Susac syndrome. Sequencing was performed on CD4+ T cells from PBMCs.

The CDR3 sequence is CASNPSGTDTQYF. The CDR3 bases are TGTGCCAGTAACCCCTCCGGCACAGATACGCAGTATTTT. This chain uses TRBV19 with TRBJ2-3; no clear D gene. Germline values: CDR1 LNHDA, CDR2 SQIVND (reference sequence). The V end lost 7 bases, the J end lost 1 base, and 9 bases lay between the germline ends. This CDR3 contains 13 residues.